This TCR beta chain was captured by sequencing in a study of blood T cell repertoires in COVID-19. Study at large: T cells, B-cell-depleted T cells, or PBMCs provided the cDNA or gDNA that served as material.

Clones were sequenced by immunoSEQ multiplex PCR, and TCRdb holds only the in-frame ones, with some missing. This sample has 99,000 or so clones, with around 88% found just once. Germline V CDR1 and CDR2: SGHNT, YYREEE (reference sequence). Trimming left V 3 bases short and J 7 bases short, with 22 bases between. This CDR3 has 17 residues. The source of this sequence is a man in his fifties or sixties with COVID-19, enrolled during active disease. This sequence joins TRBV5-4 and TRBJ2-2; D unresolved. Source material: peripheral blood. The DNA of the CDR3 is TGTGCCAGCAGCTCAGCCAAGGTGACTGGCGGAAACGGGGAGCTGTTTTTT. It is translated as CASSSAKVTGGNGELFF.